The clone carrying this T cell receptor (beta chain) was found a few times. What it binds is unknown. These data come from a study of CD4+ T cells in melanoma. Findings and caveats of the study: A reported correlation linked neoantigen-specific CD4+ T cells to CD8+, macrophage and B cell function. Reportedly, melanoma neoantigen-specific CD4+ T cells showed varied differentiation states.

The method was immunoSEQ multiplex PCR; TCRdb's version includes in-frame clones alone and lacks a portion of them. In the table there are over 4,000 clones, about 70% of which are singletons. The germline CDR1 and CDR2 sequences are SGDLS and YYNGEE. The CDR3 runs to 14 residues. Trimming at V came to 6 bases and at J to 5 bases, leaving 11 bases not matched to a gene. Input material: cells from a culture (not recorded whether cultured in vitro). This TCR was sampled from a human donor with melanoma. The chain joins TRBV9 to TRBJ2-7, with 7 bases matching TRBD2. The CDR3 loop is CASTSGGVGDEQYF. The DNA for the CDR3 is TGTGCCAGCACCTCGGGAGGCGTTGGGGACGAGCAGTACTTC. The variable domain in full, completed from reference TRBV9 and TRBJ2-7, reads DSGVTQTPKHLITATGQRVTLRCSPRSGDLSVYWYQQSLDQGLQFLIQYYNGEERAKGNILERFSAQQFPDLHSELNLSSLELGDSALYFCASTSGGVGDEQYFGPGTRLTVT.